A selection of T cell receptor beta chains follows, all from one sample in a study of regulatory T cells in long-lasting Graves disease. Each CDR3 protein is one row after TCRdb ran MiXCR on the multiplex PCR reads. The table has 300,000 to 450,000 distinct CDR3 sequences, around a sixth seen once. The source material was peripheral blood mononuclear cells (PBMCs), sampled at new diagnosis, from a patient treated with antithyroid drugs. The source is a female donor with Graves disease. Each CDR3 is given with its conserved first and last residue. A D gene is named only where the DNA matches it firmly. The size field is filled for only some rows; it gives once, few, many or a size class.

D,size,V,J,CDR3,DNA
.,.,TRBV20-1,TRBJ2-5,CSALAQETQYF,TGCAGTGCCCTAGCTCAAGAGACCCAGTACTTC
.,.,TRBV29-1,TRBJ1-4,CSAALGGREKLFF,TGCAGCGCCGCTCTTGGGGGTCGGGAAAAACTGTTTTTT
TRBD1,few,TRBV19,TRBJ1-5,CASMGDRSNQPQHF,TGTGCCAGTATGGGGGACAGGAGCAATCAGCCCCAGCATTTT
.,few,TRBV29-1,TRBJ1-1,CSGGLQEDTEAFF,TGCAGCGGGGGCCTTCAAGAGGACACTGAAGCTTTCTTT
.,.,TRBV12-3/TRBV12-4,TRBJ1-1,CASILTRRVGTEAFF,TGTGCCAGCATCCTGACAAGGCGGGTGGGGACTGAAGCTTTCTTT
TRBD1,many,TRBV29-1,TRBJ2-3,CSVRTGDTDTQYF,TGCAGCGTCCGGACAGGTGACACAGATACGCAGTATTTT
.,many,TRBV7-9,TRBJ2-7,CASSLGVGGPNEQYF,TGTGCCAGCAGCTTAGGTGTGGGAGGCCCTAACGAGCAGTACTTC
.,many,TRBV20-1,TRBJ1-2,CSARTPGQSFYGYTF,TGCAGTGCTAGAACTCCGGGACAATCCTTCTATGGCTACACCTTC
.,few,TRBV4-1,TRBJ1-1,CASSTGATEAFF,TGCGCCAGCAGCACCGGTGCCACTGAAGCTTTCTTT
.,few,TRBV5-6,TRBJ1-2,CASSLLSPYGYTF,TGTGCCAGCAGCTTGTTGAGTCCTTATGGCTACACCTTC
.,few,TRBV6-1,TRBJ2-2,CASSELPGTNTGELFF,TGTGCCAGCAGTGAACTTCCAGGGACCAACACCGGGGAGCTGTTTTTT
.,many,TRBV2,TRBJ1-1,CASSEDLLSPTAEAFF,TGTGCCAGCAGTGAAGACCTACTTTCTCCGACGGCTGAAGCTTTCTTT
TRBD2,many,TRBV20-1,TRBJ2-5,CSARFSGTPGETQYF,TGCAGTGCTAGATTTAGCGGGACCCCGGGAGAGACCCAGTACTTC
.,many,TRBV12-3/TRBV12-4,TRBJ1-1,CASSPQGGVNTEAFF,TGTGCCAGCAGTCCCCAGGGAGGAGTGAACACTGAAGCTTTCTTT
.,many,TRBV6-1,TRBJ2-7,CASSEFGGGNEQYF,TGTGCCAGCAGCGAATTCGGGGGCGGGAACGAGCAGTACTTC
TRBD1,many,TRBV12-3/TRBV12-4,TRBJ2-3,CASSFNSGFADRGYIPGTQYF,TGTGCCAGCAGTTTTAATTCGGGGTTTGCGGACAGGGGGTATATTCCCGGTACGCAGTATTTT
.,many,TRBV20-1,TRBJ1-1,CSARDSGGPTEAFF,TGCAGTGCTAGAGATTCCGGGGGCCCCACTGAAGCTTTCTTT
.,many,TRBV2,TRBJ1-4,CASSGDGHEKLFF,TGTGCCAGCAGTGGCGACGGACATGAAAAACTGTTTTTT
TRBD2,.,TRBV20-1,TRBJ2-1,CSARLAGGRLYNEQFF,TGCAGTGCTAGACTAGCGGGGGGGCGGCTCTACAATGAGCAGTTCTTC
TRBD1,.,TRBV5-1,TRBJ2-1,CASSLAWITGEYNEQFF,TGCGCCAGCAGCTTGGCCTGGATTACAGGGGAGTACAATGAGCAGTTCTTC
TRBD2,many,TRBV20-1,TRBJ2-3,CSARLADIRDTQYF,TGCAGTGCTCGACTAGCGGATATTCGAGATACGCAGTATTTT
TRBD1,many,TRBV20-1,TRBJ1-6,CSARPSGTGISPLHF,TGCAGTGCTAGACCATCCGGGACAGGGATTTCACCCCTCCACTTT
TRBD2,.,TRBV9,TRBJ2-7,CASSPQGLAGGSYEQYF,TGTGCCAGCAGCCCCCAGGGGCTAGCGGGAGGTTCCTACGAGCAGTACTTC
.,many,TRBV20-1,TRBJ2-5,CSARLLQETQYF,TGCAGTGCTAGACTGCTTCAAGAGACCCAGTACTTC
.,many,TRBV28,TRBJ1-2,CASSLAGIRREGYTF,TGTGCCAGCAGTTTAGCCGGGATCCGTAGAGAGGGCTACACCTTC
TRBD1,many,TRBV7-6,TRBJ1-1,CASSSGQVGTEAFF,TGTGCCAGCAGCTCGGGACAGGTGGGAACTGAAGCTTTCTTT
TRBD2,.,TRBV11-2,TRBJ2-5,CASSLVVGREETQYF,TGTGCCAGCAGCTTAGTTGTGGGGAGGGAAGAGACCCAGTACTTC
TRBD1,many,TRBV7-9,TRBJ2-7,CASSLEGPNATGISYEQYF,TGTGCCAGCAGCTTAGAAGGCCCCAACGCGACAGGGATCTCCTACGAGCAGTACTTC